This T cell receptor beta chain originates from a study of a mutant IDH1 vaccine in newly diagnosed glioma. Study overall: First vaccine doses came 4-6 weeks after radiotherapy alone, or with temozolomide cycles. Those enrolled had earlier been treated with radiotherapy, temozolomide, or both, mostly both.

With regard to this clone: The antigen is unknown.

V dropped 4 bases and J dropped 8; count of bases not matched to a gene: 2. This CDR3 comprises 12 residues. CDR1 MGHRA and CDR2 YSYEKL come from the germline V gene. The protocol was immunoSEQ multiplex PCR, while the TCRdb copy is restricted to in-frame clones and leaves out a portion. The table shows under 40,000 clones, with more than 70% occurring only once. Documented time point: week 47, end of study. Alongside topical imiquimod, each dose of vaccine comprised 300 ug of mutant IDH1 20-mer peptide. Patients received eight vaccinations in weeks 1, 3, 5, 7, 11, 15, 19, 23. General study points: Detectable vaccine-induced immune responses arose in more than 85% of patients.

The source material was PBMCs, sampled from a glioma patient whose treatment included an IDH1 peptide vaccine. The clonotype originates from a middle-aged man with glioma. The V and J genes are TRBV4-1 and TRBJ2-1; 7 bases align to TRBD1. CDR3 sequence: CASSPRGHEQFF. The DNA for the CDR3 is TGCGCCAGCAGCCCTAGGGGGCATGAGCAGTTCTTC.